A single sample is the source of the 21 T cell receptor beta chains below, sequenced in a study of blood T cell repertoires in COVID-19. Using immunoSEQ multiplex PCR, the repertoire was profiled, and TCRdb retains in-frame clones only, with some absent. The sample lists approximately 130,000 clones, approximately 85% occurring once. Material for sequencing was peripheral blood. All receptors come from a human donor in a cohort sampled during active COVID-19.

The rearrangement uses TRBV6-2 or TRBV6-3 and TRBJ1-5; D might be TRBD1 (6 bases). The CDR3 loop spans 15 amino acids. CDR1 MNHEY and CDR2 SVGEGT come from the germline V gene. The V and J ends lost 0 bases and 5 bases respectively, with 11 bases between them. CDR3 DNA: TGTGCCAGCAGTTACTCGGGGGGGGGCCATCAGCCCCAGCATTTT. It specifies CASSYSGGGHQPQHF.

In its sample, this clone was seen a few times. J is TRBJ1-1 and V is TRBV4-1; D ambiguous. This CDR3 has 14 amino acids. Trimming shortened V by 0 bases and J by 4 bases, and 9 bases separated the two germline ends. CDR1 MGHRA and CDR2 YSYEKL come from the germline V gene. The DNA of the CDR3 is TGCGCCAGCAGCCAAGACGCGGTTTTCACTGAAGCTTTCTTT. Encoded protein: CASSQDAVFTEAFF.

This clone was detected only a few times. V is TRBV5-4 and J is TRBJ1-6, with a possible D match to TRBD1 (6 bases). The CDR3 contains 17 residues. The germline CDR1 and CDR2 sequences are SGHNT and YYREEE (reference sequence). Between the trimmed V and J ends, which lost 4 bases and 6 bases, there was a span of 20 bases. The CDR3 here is CASSQGGLGFRNSPLHF. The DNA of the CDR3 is TGTGCCAGCAGCCAAGGGGGTTTGGGTTTTCGTAATTCACCCCTCCACTTT.

The DNA for the CDR3 is TGTGCCAGCAGTTTAAACAGCCCTGAAGCTTTCTTT. Translating gives CASSLNSPEAFF. V gene TRBV28 combines with J gene TRBJ1-1; D gene uncertain. V was cut by 2 bases and J by 6 bases, with 7 bases left in between. Germline assignment: CDR1 MDHEN and CDR2 SYDVKM. The CDR3 is made up of 12 amino acids.

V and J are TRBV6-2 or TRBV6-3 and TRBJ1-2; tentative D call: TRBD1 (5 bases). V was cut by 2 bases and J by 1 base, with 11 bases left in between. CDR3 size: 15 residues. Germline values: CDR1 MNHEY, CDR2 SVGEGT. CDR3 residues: CASSYRQGSNYGYTF. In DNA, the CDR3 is TGTGCCAGCAGTTACCGCCAGGGTAGTAACTATGGCTACACCTTC.

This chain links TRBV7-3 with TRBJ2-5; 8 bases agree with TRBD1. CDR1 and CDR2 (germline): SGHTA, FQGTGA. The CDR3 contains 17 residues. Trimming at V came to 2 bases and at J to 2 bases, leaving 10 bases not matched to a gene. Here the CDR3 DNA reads TGTGCCAGCAGCTTATCTGGTCTACAGGGGGTGCAAGAGACCCAGTACTTC. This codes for CASSLSGLQGVQETQYF. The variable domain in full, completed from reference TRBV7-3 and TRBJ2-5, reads GAGVSQTPSNKVTEKGKYVELRCDPISGHTALYWYRQSLGQGPEFLIYFQGTGAADDSGLPNDRFFAVRPEGSVSTLKIQRTERGDSAVYLCASSLSGLQGVQETQYFGPGTRLLVL.

The CDR3 DNA is TGTGCCTGGAGTCCCGGGACAGGGGCCATGGACACCATATATTTT. Encoded protein: CAWSPGTGAMDTIYF. This chain uses TRBV30 with TRBJ1-3, with 10 bases fitting TRBD1. This CDR3 is 15 amino acids long. V gave up 2 bases and J gave up 8 bases; unmatched junction bases: 9. Per germline, CDR1 GTSNPN and CDR2 SVGIG (reference sequence). The full variable domain, rest sourced from reference TRBV30 and TRBJ1-3, is SQTIHQWPATLVQPVGSPLSLECTVEGTSNPNLYWYRQAAGRGLQLLFYSVGIGQISSEVPQNLSASRPQDRQFILSSKKLLLSDSGFYLCAWSPGTGAMDTIYFGEGSWLTVV.

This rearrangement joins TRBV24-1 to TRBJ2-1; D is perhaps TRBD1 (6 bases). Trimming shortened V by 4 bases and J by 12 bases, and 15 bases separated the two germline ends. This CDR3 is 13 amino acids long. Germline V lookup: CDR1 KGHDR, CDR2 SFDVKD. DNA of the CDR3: TGTGCCACCAGTGACCCTGTTATCAGGGGGCAGTTCTTC. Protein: CATSDPVIRGQFF.

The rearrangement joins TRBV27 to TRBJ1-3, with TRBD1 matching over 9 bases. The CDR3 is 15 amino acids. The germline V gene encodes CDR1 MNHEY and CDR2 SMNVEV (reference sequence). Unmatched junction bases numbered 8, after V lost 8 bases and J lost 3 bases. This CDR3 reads CASGKQGALGNTIYF. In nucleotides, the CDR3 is TGTGCCAGCGGCAAACAGGGGGCTCTTGGAAACACCATATATTTT.

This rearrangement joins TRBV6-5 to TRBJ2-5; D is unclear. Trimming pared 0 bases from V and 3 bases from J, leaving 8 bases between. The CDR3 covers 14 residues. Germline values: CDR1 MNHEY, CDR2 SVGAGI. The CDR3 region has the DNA TGTGCCAGCAGTTACTCGGGCTCTGAAGAGACCCAGTACTTC. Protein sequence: CASSYSGSEETQYF.

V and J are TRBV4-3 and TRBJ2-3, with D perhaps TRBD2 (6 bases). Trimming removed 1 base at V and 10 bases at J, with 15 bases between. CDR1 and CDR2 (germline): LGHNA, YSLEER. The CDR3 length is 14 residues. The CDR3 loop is CASSQGGPGTAQYF. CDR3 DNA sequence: TGCGCCAGCAGCCAAGGGGGCCCGGGGACTGCGCAGTATTTT.

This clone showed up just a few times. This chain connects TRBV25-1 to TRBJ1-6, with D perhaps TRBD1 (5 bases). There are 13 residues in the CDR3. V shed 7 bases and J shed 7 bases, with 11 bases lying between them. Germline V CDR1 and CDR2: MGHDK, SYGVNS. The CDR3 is CASIETANSPLHF. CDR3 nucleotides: TGTGCCAGCATAGAGACAGCAAATTCACCCCTCCACTTT.

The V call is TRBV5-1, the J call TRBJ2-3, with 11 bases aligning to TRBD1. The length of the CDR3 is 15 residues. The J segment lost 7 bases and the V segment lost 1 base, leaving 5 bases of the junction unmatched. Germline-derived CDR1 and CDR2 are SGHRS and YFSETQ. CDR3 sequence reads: CASSLRTGGGNTQYF. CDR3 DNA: TGCGCCAGCAGCTTGAGGACAGGGGGCGGAAATACGCAGTATTTT.

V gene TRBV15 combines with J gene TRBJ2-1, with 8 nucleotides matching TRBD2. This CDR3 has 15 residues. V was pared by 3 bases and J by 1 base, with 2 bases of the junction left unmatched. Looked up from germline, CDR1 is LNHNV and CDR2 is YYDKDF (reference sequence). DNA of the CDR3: TGTGCCACCAGCAGCCAGCGGGGGTCCTACAATGAGCAGTTCTTC. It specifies CATSSQRGSYNEQFF.

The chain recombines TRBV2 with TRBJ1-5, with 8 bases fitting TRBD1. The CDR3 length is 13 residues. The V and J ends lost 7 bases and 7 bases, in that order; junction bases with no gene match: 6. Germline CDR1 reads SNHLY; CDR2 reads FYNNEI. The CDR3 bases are TGTGCCAGCAAAACAGGGGGATGGCAGCCCCAGCATTTT. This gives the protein CASKTGGWQPQHF.

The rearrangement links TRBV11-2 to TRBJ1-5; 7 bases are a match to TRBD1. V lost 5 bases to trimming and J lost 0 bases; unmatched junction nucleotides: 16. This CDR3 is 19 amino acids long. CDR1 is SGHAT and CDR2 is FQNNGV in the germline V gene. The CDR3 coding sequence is TGTGCCAGCAGCCCCGGACGACTCAGGGGGGTTTATAGCAATCAGCCCCAGCATTTT. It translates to CASSPGRLRGVYSNQPQHF.

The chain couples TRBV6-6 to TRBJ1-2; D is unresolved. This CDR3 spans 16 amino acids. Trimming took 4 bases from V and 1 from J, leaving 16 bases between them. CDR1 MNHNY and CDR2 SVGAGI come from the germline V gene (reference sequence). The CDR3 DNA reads TGTGCCAGCAGTTCGGGAAGGGCAGGCGTTAACTATGGCTACACCTTC. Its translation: CASSSGRAGVNYGYTF.

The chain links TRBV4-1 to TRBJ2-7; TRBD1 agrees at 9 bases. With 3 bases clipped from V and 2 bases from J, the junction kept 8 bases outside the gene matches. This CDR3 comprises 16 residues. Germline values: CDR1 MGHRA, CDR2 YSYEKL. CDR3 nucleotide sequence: TGCGCCAGCAGCCATCATCCGGGACAGGGAGCCTACGAGCAGTACTTC. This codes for CASSHHPGQGAYEQYF.

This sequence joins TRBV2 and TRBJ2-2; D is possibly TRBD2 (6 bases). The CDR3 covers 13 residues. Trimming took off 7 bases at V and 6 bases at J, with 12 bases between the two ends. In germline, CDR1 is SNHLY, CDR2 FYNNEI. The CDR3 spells CASTTRLAGELFF. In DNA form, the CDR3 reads TGTGCCAGCACCACTAGACTAGCCGGGGAGCTGTTTTTT.

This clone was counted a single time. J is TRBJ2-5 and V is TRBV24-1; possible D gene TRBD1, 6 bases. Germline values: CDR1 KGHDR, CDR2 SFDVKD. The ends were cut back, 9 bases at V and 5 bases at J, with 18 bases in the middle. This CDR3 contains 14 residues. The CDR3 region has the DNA TGTGCCACCGCCCTCAGGGGCGGTGGGGAGACCCAGTACTTC. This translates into CATALRGGGETQYF.

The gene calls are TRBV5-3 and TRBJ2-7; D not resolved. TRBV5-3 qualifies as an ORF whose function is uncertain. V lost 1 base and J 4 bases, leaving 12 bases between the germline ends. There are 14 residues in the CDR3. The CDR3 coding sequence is TGTGCCAGAAGCTTGCCGGCGACTGGGTACGAGCAGTACGTC. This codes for CARSLPATGYEQYV.